The rows below give T cell receptor beta chains drawn from one sample of a study of blood T cell repertoires in COVID-19. Using immunoSEQ multiplex PCR, the repertoire was profiled, and TCRdb retains in-frame clones only, with some absent. The sample lists some 70,000 clones, 83% occurring once. Sequenced sample: peripheral blood. The receptors were sampled from a man at least 80 years old with acute or convalescent COVID-19. The CDR3 runs from the conserved cysteine through the conserved F or W. The D gene is left open where the match is weak. A clone size is listed for some rows: how often the clone was seen (once, few, many), or a class if it is expanded.

V gene	J gene	clone size	D gene	CDR3 protein	CDR3 DNA
TRBV5-8	TRBJ1-2	NA	TRBD1	CASRTDRDYYGYTF	TGTGCCAGCAGAACTGACAGGGATTACTATGGCTACACCTTC
TRBV3-1/TRBV3-2	TRBJ2-1	NA	NA	CASSQGGLAQFF	TGTGCCAGCAGCCAAGGTGGCCTAGCACAGTTCTTC
TRBV2	TRBJ1-3	NA	NA	CASSLGQLTGNTIYF	TGTGCCAGCAGTCTTGGACAGCTGACTGGAAACACCATATATTTT
TRBV18	TRBJ1-5	NA	NA	CASSPAQGLNGNQPQHF	TGTGCCAGCTCACCAGCACAGGGTTTGAACGGCAATCAGCCCCAGCATTTT
TRBV7-2	TRBJ2-2	NA	NA	CASSFRGGANTGELFF	TGTGCCAGCAGCTTCCGTGGCGGGGCGAACACCGGGGAGCTGTTTTTT
TRBV9	TRBJ1-5	NA	NA	CASSGNVRGQPQHF	TGTGCCAGCAGCGGAAACGTCAGGGGTCAGCCCCAGCATTTT
TRBV5-1	TRBJ2-1	few	NA	CASCPRGASYNEQFF	TGCGCCAGCTGCCCCCGGGGGGCCTCCTACAATGAGCAGTTCTTC
TRBV11-2	TRBJ2-5	NA	TRBD1	CASSLGTGQETQYF	TGTGCCAGCAGCTTAGGGACAGGCCAAGAGACCCAGTACTTC
TRBV5-1	TRBJ2-1	NA	NA	CASSLWTGEGYNEQFF	TGCGCCAGCAGCTTGTGGACGGGGGAAGGATACAATGAGCAGTTCTTC
TRBV28	TRBJ1-4	few	NA	CASRLTGGREKLFF	TGTGCCAGCAGACTTACCGGGGGAAGGGAAAAACTGTTTTTT
TRBV4-1	TRBJ2-2	NA	TRBD2	CASSHPGLAGGFFF	TGCGCCAGCAGCCATCCCGGACTAGCGGGGGGGTTTTTTTTT
TRBV4-1	TRBJ1-1	NA	TRBD1	CASSPGQGNTEAFF	TGCGCCAGCAGCCCGGGACAGGGAAACACTGAAGCTTTCTTT
TRBV7-6	TRBJ2-7	NA	NA	CASSLFALGDEQYF	TGTGCCAGCAGCTTATTCGCCTTGGGCGACGAGCAGTACTTC
TRBV2	TRBJ2-7	NA	NA	CASRGNEQYF	TGTGCCAGCAGGGGCAACGAGCAGTACTTC
TRBV27	TRBJ2-3	NA	NA	CASSPGLGRGTDTQYF	TGTGCCAGCAGTCCGGGGCTGGGCAGGGGAACAGATACGCAGTATTTT
TRBV27	TRBJ1-1	few	TRBD1	CASRLGTGNTEAFF	TGTGCCAGCAGGCTCGGGACAGGGAACACTGAAGCTTTCTTT
TRBV28	TRBJ2-2	NA	TRBD2	CASSSRLADTGELFF	TGTGCCAGCAGTTCCAGACTAGCGGACACCGGGGAGCTGTTTTTT
TRBV12-5	TRBJ1-1	few	TRBD1	CASGGTGGDTEAFF	TGTGCTAGTGGCGGGACAGGGGGCGACACTGAAGCTTTCTTT
TRBV19	TRBJ2-1	NA	TRBD2	CASRGTRSGNEQFF	TGTGCCAGTCGAGGGACTAGGTCTGGCAATGAGCAGTTCTTC
TRBV7-2	TRBJ2-1	NA	TRBD2	CASSVSGLEQFF	TGTGCCAGCAGCGTTAGCGGGCTTGAGCAGTTCTTC
TRBV6-5	TRBJ1-2	NA	TRBD1	CASRPWDRGSYGYTF	TGTGCCAGCAGACCCTGGGACAGGGGGTCCTATGGCTACACCTTC
TRBV7-8	TRBJ2-7	NA	TRBD2	CASSLAPTSGEQYF	TGTGCCAGCAGCTTAGCGCCTACTAGCGGGGAGCAGTACTTC
TRBV7-2	TRBJ2-3	NA	NA	CASSLMGAPTDTQYF	TGTGCCAGCAGCTTAATGGGGGCGCCCACAGATACGCAGTATTTT
TRBV5-8	TRBJ1-5	NA	NA	CASTFWDFNQPQHF	TGTGCCAGCACCTTTTGGGACTTCAATCAGCCCCAGCATTTT
TRBV21-1	TRBJ1-1	few	NA	CASTQGGAGNTEAFF	TGTGCCAGCACTCAGGGGGGCGCGGGGAACACTGAAGCTTTCTTT
TRBV12-3/TRBV12-4	TRBJ2-7	few	TRBD1	CASSWTGTGEQYF	TGTGCCAGCAGTTGGACAGGTACCGGCGAGCAGTACTTC
TRBV6-2/TRBV6-3	TRBJ2-5	NA	TRBD2	CASSYPSGSIKASSQETQYF	TGTGCCAGCAGTTATCCTAGCGGGAGTATCAAAGCTTCATCCCAAGAGACCCAGTACTTC
TRBV6-4	TRBJ1-2	NA	TRBD1	CASRAQGTENGYTF	TGTGCCAGCAGAGCCCAGGGGACAGAAAATGGCTACACCTTC
TRBV6-5	TRBJ1-2	NA	TRBD1	CASSPTGDYGYTF	TGTGCCAGCAGCCCCACAGGGGACTATGGCTACACCTTC
TRBV5-1	TRBJ2-5	few	NA	CASSLAAQETQYF	TGCGCCAGCAGCTTGGCCGCGCAAGAGACCCAGTACTTC
TRBV5-4	TRBJ1-1	NA	NA	CASSLPGRGGYTEAFF	TGTGCCAGCAGCTTGCCTGGGAGGGGTGGGTACACTGAAGCTTTCTTT
TRBV6-2/TRBV6-3	TRBJ1-2	few	NA	CASSYPWTDGGYTF	TGTGCCAGCAGTTACCCTTGGACAGACGGTGGCTACACCTTC
TRBV27	TRBJ2-2	NA	TRBD1	CASSADRGGTGELFF	TGTGCCAGCAGTGCGGACAGGGGGGGCACCGGGGAGCTGTTTTTT